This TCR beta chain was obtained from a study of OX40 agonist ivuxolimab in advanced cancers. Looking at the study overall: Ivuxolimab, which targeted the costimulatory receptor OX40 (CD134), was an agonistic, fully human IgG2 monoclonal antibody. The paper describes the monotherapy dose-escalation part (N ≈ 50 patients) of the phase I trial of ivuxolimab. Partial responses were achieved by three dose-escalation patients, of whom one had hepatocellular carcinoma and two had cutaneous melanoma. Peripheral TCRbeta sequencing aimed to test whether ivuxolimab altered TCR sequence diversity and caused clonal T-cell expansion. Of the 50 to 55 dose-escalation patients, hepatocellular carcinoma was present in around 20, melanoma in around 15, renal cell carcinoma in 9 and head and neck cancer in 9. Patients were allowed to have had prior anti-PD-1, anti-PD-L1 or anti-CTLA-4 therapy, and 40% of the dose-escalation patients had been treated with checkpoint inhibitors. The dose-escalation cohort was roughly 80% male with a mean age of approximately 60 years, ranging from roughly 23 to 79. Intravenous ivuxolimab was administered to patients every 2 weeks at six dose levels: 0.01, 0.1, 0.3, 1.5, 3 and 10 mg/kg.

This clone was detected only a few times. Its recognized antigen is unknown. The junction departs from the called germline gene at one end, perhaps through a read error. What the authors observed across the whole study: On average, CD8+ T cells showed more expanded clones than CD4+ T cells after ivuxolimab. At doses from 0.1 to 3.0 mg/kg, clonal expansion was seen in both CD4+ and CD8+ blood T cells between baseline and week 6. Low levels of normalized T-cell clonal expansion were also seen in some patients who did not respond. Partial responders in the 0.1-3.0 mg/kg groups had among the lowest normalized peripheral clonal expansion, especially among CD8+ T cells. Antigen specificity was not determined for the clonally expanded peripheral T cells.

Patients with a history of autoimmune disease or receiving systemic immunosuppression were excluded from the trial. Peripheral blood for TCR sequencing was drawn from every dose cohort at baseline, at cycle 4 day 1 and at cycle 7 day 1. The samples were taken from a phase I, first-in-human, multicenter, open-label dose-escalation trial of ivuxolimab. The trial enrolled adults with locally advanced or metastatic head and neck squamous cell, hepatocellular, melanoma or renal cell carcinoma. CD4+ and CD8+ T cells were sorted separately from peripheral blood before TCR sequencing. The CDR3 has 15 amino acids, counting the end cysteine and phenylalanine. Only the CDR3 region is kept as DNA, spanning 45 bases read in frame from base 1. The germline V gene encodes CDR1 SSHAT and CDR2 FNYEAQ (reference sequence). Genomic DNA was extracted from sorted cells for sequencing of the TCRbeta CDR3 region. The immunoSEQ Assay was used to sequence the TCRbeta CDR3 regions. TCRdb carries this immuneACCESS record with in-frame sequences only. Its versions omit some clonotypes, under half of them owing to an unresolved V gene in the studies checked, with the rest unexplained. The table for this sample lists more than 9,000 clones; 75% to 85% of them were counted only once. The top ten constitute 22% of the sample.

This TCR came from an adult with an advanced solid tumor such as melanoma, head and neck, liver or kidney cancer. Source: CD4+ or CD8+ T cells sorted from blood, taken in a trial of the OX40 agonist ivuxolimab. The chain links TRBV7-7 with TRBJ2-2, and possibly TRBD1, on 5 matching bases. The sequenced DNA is TGTGCTAGCAGCTTAGGTCAGGGATACACCGGGGAGCTGTTTTTT. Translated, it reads CASSLGQGYTGELFF. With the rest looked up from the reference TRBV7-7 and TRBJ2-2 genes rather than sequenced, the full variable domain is GAGVSQSPRYKVTKRGQDVTLRCDPISSHATLYWYQQALGQGPEFLTYFNYEAQPDKSGLPSDRFSAERPEGSISTLTIQRTEQRDSAMYRCASSLGQGYTGELFFGEGSRLTVL.